These 31 T cell receptor beta chains came from one sample sequenced in a study of cytomegalovirus exposure and HLA in healthy donors (dated by TCRdb to between 2016 and 2019). Receptor libraries were prepared by the immunoSEQ multiplex PCR assay. The multiplex PCR relied on a mix of 60 forward primers for TCR Vbeta segments and 13 reverse primers for TCR Jbeta segments. TCRdb carries this immuneACCESS record with in-frame sequences only. Its versions omit some clonotypes, under half of them owing to an unresolved V gene in the studies checked, with the rest unexplained. In this sample the table shows about 180,000 clones, around 79% of which occur a single time. Of the sample, under 0.6% falls within the top ten clones. Sequenced: PBMCs. These receptors were taken from a woman aged 45-59 years in good health and CMV-seronegative.

This clone was counted only a few times. The rearrangement links TRBV28 to TRBJ2-5; 9 bases fit TRBD2. This CDR3 is built from 16 residues. The germline gives CDR1 MDHEN, CDR2 SYDVKM. V shed 5 bases and J 5 bases; nucleotides not matched to a gene: 12. The CDR3 loop is CASSLLVAGGLETQYF. The CDR3, as DNA: TGTGCCAGCAGTCTCCTGGTGGCGGGGGGGCTCGAGACCCAGTACTTC.

The chain has TRBV15 and TRBJ2-5, with 7 bases identical to TRBD1. The CDR3 is made up of 17 amino acids. V was clipped by 0 bases and J by 5 bases; unmatched bases: 12. The germline V gene encodes CDR1 LNHNV and CDR2 YYDKDF (reference sequence). CDR3 sequence (DNA): TGTGCCACCAGCAGAGATCCAGGCAGGGGGATGGAGGAGACCCAGTACTTC. Protein sequence: CATSRDPGRGMEETQYF.

In the case of this clone: The same CDR3 can be traced to other DNA sequences in this sample. The chain couples TRBV5-8 to TRBJ1-4; D might be TRBD1 (6 bases). Germline CDR1 and CDR2: SGHTS and YDEGEE. This CDR3 is 15 amino acids long. The ends were cut back, 4 bases at V and 8 bases at J, with 18 bases in the middle. CDR3 DNA sequence: TGTGCCAGCAGCCGGCCGTTGGCAGGGGAGGAAAAACTGTTTTTT. It yields the protein CASSRPLAGEEKLFF.

The chain combines TRBV7-2 with TRBJ1-3; 7 bases agree with TRBD1. Losses at the gene ends were 2 bases for V and 0 bases for J; bases not matched to a gene: 7. This CDR3 has 17 residues. Germline loops: CDR1 SGHTA, CDR2 FQGNSA. Here the CDR3 reads CASSLNRGPNSGNTIYF. CDR3 in DNA: TGTGCCAGCAGCTTAAATAGGGGGCCTAACTCTGGAAACACCATATATTTT. Using reference TRBV7-2 and TRBJ1-3 for the parts outside the CDR3, the full variable domain is GAGVSQSPSNKVTEKGKDVELRCDPISGHTALYWYRQSLGQGLEFLIYFQGNSAPDKSGLPSDRFSAERTGGSVSTLTIQRTQQEDSAVYLCASSLNRGPNSGNTIYFGEGSWLTVV.

V usage is TRBV19 and J usage is TRBJ2-3; 7 nucleotides line up with TRBD2. V gave up 5 bases and J gave up 4 bases; unmatched junction bases: 3. Looked up from germline, CDR1 is LNHDA and CDR2 is SQIVND (reference sequence). The CDR3 has 13 amino acids. CDR3 coding DNA: TGTGCCAGTAGTCCCCGGGGGGCAGATACGCAGTATTTT. Translated: CASSPRGADTQYF.

V usage is TRBV5-1 and J usage is TRBJ1-2; 8 bases fit TRBD1. The V gene's germline CDR1 is SGHRS and CDR2 YFSETQ. CDR3 size: 16 residues. J gave up 6 bases and V 4 bases, and 14 bases lay outside the gene matches. The CDR3 DNA sequence: TGCGCCAGCAGCCCGGGACCGGTTGGGACAGGAGATGGCTACACCTTC. This sequence encodes CASSPGPVGTGDGYTF.

The chain is built from TRBV7-2 and TRBJ1-1; D ambiguous. Per the germline V gene, CDR1 is SGHTA and CDR2 is FQGNSA. The CDR3 is 13 amino acids. V was cut by 5 bases and J by 4 bases, with 11 bases left in between. The CDR3: CASSQEVGTEAFF. The CDR3 DNA is TGTGCCAGCAGCCAAGAGGTTGGCACTGAAGCTTTCTTT.

The chain employs TRBV19 and TRBJ1-3, with D unresolved. CDR1 and CDR2 from the germline V gene are LNHDA and SQIVND (reference sequence). V was trimmed by 6 bases and J by 3 bases, leaving 12 bases between them. The CDR3 sequence is 14 residues long. The CDR3 DNA reads as TGTGCCAGTAGGACACAGATCAGTGGAAACACCATATATTTT. Translated: CASRTQISGNTIYF. The full variable domain, its missing parts supplied by reference TRBV19 and TRBJ1-3, is DGGITQSPKYLFRKEGQNVTLSCEQNLNHDAMYWYRQDPGQGLRLIYYSQIVNDFQKGDIAEGYSVSREKKESFPLTVTSAQKNPTAFYLCASRTQISGNTIYFGEGSWLTVV.

This chain connects TRBV6-1 to TRBJ2-7; TRBD1 aligns across 7 bases. Germline V gene lookup returns CDR1 MNHNS and CDR2 SASEGT. The CDR3 extends over 14 amino acids. The junction had 4 bases not matched to a gene; V was cut back by 0 bases and J by 5 bases. Here the CDR3 reads CASSEAVDRDEQYF. Written as DNA, the CDR3 is TGTGCCAGCAGTGAAGCCGTAGACAGGGACGAGCAGTACTTC.

Notes on this clone: The same CDR3 also results from other DNA sequences found in this sample. This chain uses TRBV18 with TRBJ1-1; TRBD1 aligns across 9 bases. Germline V gene lookup returns CDR1 KGHSH and CDR2 LQKENI. V dropped 3 bases and J dropped 1; count of bases not matched to a gene: 0. The CDR3 is made up of 14 amino acids. CDR3 sequence (DNA): TGTGCCAGCTCACCGGGACAGGGGAACACTGAAGCTTTCTTT. It yields the protein CASSPGQGNTEAFF.

The J gene is TRBJ1-5, the V gene TRBV19, with TRBD1 matching over 9 bases. The CDR3 is made up of 14 amino acids. V lost 7 bases, J lost 5 bases, and 6 bases stayed unmatched. Germline CDR1 is LNHDA and CDR2 is SQIVND (reference sequence). DNA for the CDR3: TGTGCCAGTACCCGGGACAGGGCCGATCAGCCCCAGCATTTT. It codes for CASTRDRADQPQHF.

The chain uses TRBV15 and TRBJ1-5; D is unresolved. Germline CDR1 is LNHNV and CDR2 is YYDKDF (reference sequence). This CDR3 comprises 18 residues. The V gene lost 0 bases and the J gene lost 0 bases, with 15 bases spanning the gap. The CDR3 sequence is CATSRDNRGRDSNQPQHF. CDR3 DNA sequence: TGTGCCACCAGCAGAGATAACCGTGGGAGGGATAGCAATCAGCCCCAGCATTTT.

V is TRBV7-2 and J is TRBJ1-4; D is ambiguous. The V and J ends lost 3 bases and 7 bases respectively, with 9 bases between them. This CDR3 comprises 13 residues. Germline V lookup: CDR1 SGHTA, CDR2 FQGNSA. The CDR3 bases are TGTGCCAGCAGCTTGGGTGGCGGTGAAAAACTGTTTTTT. Protein: CASSLGGGEKLFF.

The chain links TRBV29-1 to TRBJ2-3; D is possibly TRBD1 (6 bases). Germline lookup yields CDR1 SQVTM and CDR2 ANQGSEA. The CDR3 totals 14 residues. V lost 5 bases to trimming and J lost 2 bases, with 14 bases between them. The CDR3 DNA follows: TGCAGCGTTACTCGGACAGCGAACACAGATACGCAGTATTTT. The encoded protein is CSVTRTANTDTQYF.

This rearrangement joins TRBV9 to TRBJ1-2, with a weak D call TRBD1 (5 bases). Germline loops: CDR1 SGDLS, CDR2 YYNGEE. V was clipped by 0 bases and J by 7 bases, with 13 bases between them. The CDR3 contains 14 residues. The CDR3 here is CASSVDPGMGGYTF. The CDR3 DNA is TGTGCCAGCAGCGTAGATCCAGGGATGGGTGGCTACACCTTC.

The V call is TRBV28, the J call TRBJ2-3, with TRBD1 matching over 10 bases. Looked up from germline, CDR1 is MDHEN and CDR2 is SYDVKM. CDR3 length: 17 residues. The V gene end was trimmed by 4 bases and the J gene end by 3 bases; junction bases not matched to a gene: 10. CDR3 region: CASSSASDRGGTDTQYF. CDR3 sequence (DNA): TGTGCCAGCAGTTCCGCCTCGGACAGGGGGGGGACAGATACGCAGTATTTT.

The V and J genes are TRBV5-1 and TRBJ2-3, with TRBD1 identical over 9 bases. The junction had 4 bases not matched to a gene; V was cut back by 0 bases and J by 2 bases. This CDR3 has 16 amino acids. Germline CDR1 and CDR2: SGHRS and YFSETQ. The CDR3 reads CASSLGGQGPTDTQYF. CDR3 DNA: TGCGCCAGCAGCTTGGGGGGACAGGGTCCCACAGATACGCAGTATTTT.

The genes are TRBV9 and TRBJ2-5, with 7 bases that match TRBD1. From germline, CDR1 is SGDLS and CDR2 YYNGEE. With 0 bases clipped from V and 4 bases from J, the junction kept 6 bases outside the gene matches. This CDR3 is 15 amino acids long. The CDR3 DNA sequence: TGTGCCAGCAGCGTAGGACAGGGTGCGGGAGAGACCCAGTACTTC. Its translation: CASSVGQGAGETQYF.

This chain links TRBV11-2 with TRBJ2-2; 9 bases agree with TRBD1. CDR3 length: 14 residues. CDR1 and CDR2 (germline): SGHAT, FQNNGV. Trimming at V came to 3 bases and at J to 8 bases, leaving 4 bases not matched to a gene. The CDR3 is CASSLDRGLGELFF. For the CDR3, the DNA is TGTGCCAGCAGCTTGGACAGGGGCTTAGGGGAGCTGTTTTTT.

V and J are TRBV7-2 and TRBJ2-7; weak D call: TRBD1 (6 bases). Germline V CDR1 and CDR2: SGHTA, FQGNSA. This CDR3 region has 14 residues. With 3 bases removed from V and 0 bases from J, the gap between germline ends came to 9 bases. For the CDR3, the DNA is TGTGCCAGCAGCTTTGACAGGAACTCCTACGAGCAGTACTTC. Translation: CASSFDRNSYEQYF.

The chain recombines TRBV6-6 with TRBJ1-2, with TRBD1 matching over 9 bases. The CDR3 length is 14 residues. Germline V lookup: CDR1 MNHNY, CDR2 SVGAGI (reference sequence). J lost 8 bases, V lost 7 bases, and 11 bases had no gene match. The CDR3: CASTLRGTGKGYTF. DNA for the CDR3: TGTGCCAGCACCTTAAGAGGGACAGGGAAAGGCTACACCTTC.

The table lists this clone with a count of one. The V gene is TRBV19, the J gene TRBJ2-2; TRBD1 agrees at 8 bases. The CDR3 length is 14 residues. With 6 bases clipped from V and 4 bases from J, the junction kept 4 bases outside the gene matches. Germline CDR1 LNHDA, CDR2 SQIVND (reference sequence). CDR3 DNA sequence: TGTGCCAGTAGCGAGCAGGGGGCCACCGGGGAGCTGTTTTTT. As protein: CASSEQGATGELFF.

The rearrangement uses TRBV25-1 and TRBJ2-5; 12 bases agree with TRBD2. The CDR3 length is 17 residues. CDR1 and CDR2 (germline): MGHDK, SYGVNS. With V trimmed by 4 bases and J by 5 bases, 11 bases remained unmatched. CDR3 in DNA: TGTGCCAGCAGTGGGGGGACTAGCGGGTGGGATCGGGAGACCCAGTACTTC. Its protein product is CASSGGTSGWDRETQYF.

The chain carries TRBV7-3 and TRBJ2-3, with 10 nucleotides matching TRBD2. The CDR3 consists of 17 residues. Trimming cost V 1 base and J 15 bases; bases outside gene matches: 19. The germline gives CDR1 SGHTA, CDR2 FQGTGA. The CDR3 protein is CASSLKPLEGLAAGLYF. In nucleotides, the CDR3 is TGTGCCAGCAGCTTAAAGCCCTTGGAAGGACTAGCGGCGGGTTTATATTTT.

DNA for the CDR3: TGCAGCGTTCACGACAGGGGGGAGTCCTACGAGCAGTACTTC. Translated, it gives CSVHDRGESYEQYF. The rearrangement uses TRBV29-1 and TRBJ2-7; 9 nucleotides line up with TRBD1. The CDR3 consists of 14 residues. Trimming took 5 bases from V and 1 from J; bases not matched to a gene: 6. Per the germline V gene, CDR1 is SQVTM and CDR2 is ANQGSEA.

The rearrangement uses TRBV6-1 and TRBJ1-1; weak D call: TRBD1 (5 bases). The ends were cut back, 7 bases at V and 6 bases at J, with 18 bases in the middle. The germline V gene encodes CDR1 MNHNS and CDR2 SASEGT. The CDR3 has 14 amino acids. CDR3: CASILRAGYPEAFF. As DNA, the CDR3 is TGTGCCAGCATCCTCAGGGCGGGATACCCTGAAGCTTTCTTT.

The V call is TRBV7-9, the J call TRBJ1-4; possibly TRBD1 for D (6 bases). The CDR3 has 14 amino acids. Germline CDR1 SEHNR, CDR2 FQNEAQ (reference sequence). V was trimmed by 5 bases and J by 8 bases, leaving 15 bases between them. The CDR3 DNA follows: TGTGCCAGCAGCCCAAACAGGGTTGGAGAAAAACTGTTTTTT. Protein product: CASSPNRVGEKLFF.

The rearrangement links TRBV5-1 to TRBJ2-3; D is undetermined. Germline V gives CDR1 SGHRS, CDR2 YFSETQ. The CDR3 contains 14 residues. V lost 0 bases and J lost 2, with 7 bases in between. This CDR3 reads CASSLASPTDTQYF. Here the CDR3 DNA reads TGCGCCAGCAGCTTGGCGTCCCCCACAGATACGCAGTATTTT.

This chain joins TRBV2 and TRBJ2-5, with TRBD2 matching 13 bases. Germline values: CDR1 SNHLY, CDR2 FYNNEI. The CDR3 covers 14 residues. V gave up 2 bases and J gave up 11 bases; unmatched junction bases: 5. The CDR3 sequence: CASSENGLAGEQYF. The CDR3 coding sequence is TGTGCCAGCAGTGAAAATGGACTAGCGGGGGAGCAGTACTTC.

This chain joins TRBV5-1 and TRBJ2-5, with TRBD2 identical over 9 bases. After removal of 7 bases from V and 1 base from J, the junction contained 20 bases not matched to a gene. The CDR3 contains 19 residues. Per the germline V gene, CDR1 is SGHRS and CDR2 is YFSETQ. The CDR3 spells CASSGRSGSLGPSQETQYF. The CDR3 region has the DNA TGCGCCAGCTCCGGACGTAGCGGGAGCCTGGGGCCGTCCCAAGAGACCCAGTACTTC.

V usage is TRBV14 and J usage is TRBJ2-7; a weak D match, TRBD2 (7 bases). V gave up 1 base and J gave up 4 bases, with 11 bases separating them. This CDR3 spans 14 amino acids. Germline CDR1 reads SGHDN; CDR2 reads FVKESK. In DNA, the CDR3 is TGTGCCAGCAGCCAAGGCGAGGGGGGGTACGAGCAGTACTTC. This codes for CASSQGEGGYEQYF.